The text below deals with one T cell receptor (beta chain). The sample comes from a study of shared T cell receptors in the human thymus. Germline-derived CDR1 and CDR2 are MDHEN and SYDVKM. CDR3 length: 14 residues. The V end lost 7 bases, the J end lost 4 bases, and 14 bases lay between the germline ends. TCRdb keeps only in-frame clones here, not all; method: immunoSEQ multiplex PCR. The table lists 640,000 or so clones, about 87% of them singletons. This sample was shared with a second study, whose subject was human thymus T cells.

Sequencing was done on a sample of thymocytes. The J gene is TRBJ2-1, the V gene TRBV28, with unresolved D. The sequence was obtained from a boy younger than two with a congenital heart defect. The CDR3: CASTFGLDYNEQFF. The CDR3, as DNA: TGTGCCAGCACGTTCGGCCTAGATTACAATGAGCAGTTCTTC.